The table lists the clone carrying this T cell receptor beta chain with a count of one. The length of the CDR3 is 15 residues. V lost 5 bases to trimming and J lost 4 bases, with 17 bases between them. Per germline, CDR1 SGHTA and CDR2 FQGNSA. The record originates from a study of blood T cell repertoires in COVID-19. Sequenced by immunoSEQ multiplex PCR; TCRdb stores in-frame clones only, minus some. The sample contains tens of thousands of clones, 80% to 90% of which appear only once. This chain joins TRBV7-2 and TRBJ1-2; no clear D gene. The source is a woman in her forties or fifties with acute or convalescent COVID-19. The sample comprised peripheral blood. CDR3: CASSPPAGVGYGYTF. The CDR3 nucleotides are TGTGCCAGCAGCCCCCCCGCCGGGGTGGGCTATGGCTACACCTTC.